Listed below are T cell receptor beta chains from one sample, sequenced in a study of blood T cells in healthy people across ages. TCRdb independently ran MiXCR on the 5' RACE reads; one entry per CDR3 protein. The sample consists of approximately 810,000 distinct CDR3 sequences, more than 25% of them appearing once. Sequenced material: blood. The receptors shown here come from a woman older than 75 in good health. CDR3s include the opening cysteine and the closing phenylalanine or tryptophan. A D gene is named only where the DNA matches it firmly. Not every row has a clone size; where given, it reads once, few, many or a size class.

D gene: TRBD1; V gene: TRBV4-2; J gene: TRBJ2-2; clone size: NA; CDR3 protein: CASNQDLTGTGELFF; CDR3 DNA: TGTGCCAGCAACCAAGATTTGACAGGGACCGGGGAGCTGTTTTTT
D gene: NA; V gene: TRBV6-6; J gene: TRBJ2-7; clone size: many; CDR3 protein: CASRPGRGLGEQYF; CDR3 DNA: TGTGCCAGCAGGCCTGGCAGGGGCCTTGGCGAGCAGTACTTC
D gene: NA; V gene: TRBV12-3/TRBV12-4; J gene: TRBJ1-5; clone size: NA; CDR3 protein: CASSLARQPQHF; CDR3 DNA: TGTGCCAGCAGTTTAGCGCGACAGCCCCAGCATTTT
D gene: TRBD1; V gene: TRBV7-9; J gene: TRBJ1-1; clone size: NA; CDR3 protein: CASSPGTGGIRDIEAFF; CDR3 DNA: TGTGCCAGCAGCCCTGGGACAGGGGGGATTCGGGACATTGAAGCTTTCTTT
D gene: NA; V gene: TRBV5-1; J gene: TRBJ2-1; clone size: many; CDR3 protein: CASSLAVRQGRNNEQFF; CDR3 DNA: TGCGCCAGCAGCTTGGCGGTGCGCCAGGGCAGGAACAATGAGCAGTTCTTC
D gene: TRBD1; V gene: TRBV15; J gene: TRBJ2-2; clone size: few; CDR3 protein: CATSRDRGVPGERFF; CDR3 DNA: TGTGCCACCAGCAGGGACAGGGGGGTTCCCGGGGAGCGGTTTTTT
D gene: NA; V gene: TRBV29-1; J gene: TRBJ2-2; clone size: many; CDR3 protein: CSVTSTGELFF; CDR3 DNA: TGCAGCGTTACGTCCACCGGGGAGCTGTTTTTT
D gene: NA; V gene: TRBV7-2; J gene: TRBJ2-5; clone size: NA; CDR3 protein: CASSCSRVQETQYF; CDR3 DNA: TGTGCCAGCAGCTGTTCCCGGGTCCAAGAGACCCAGTACTTC
D gene: TRBD1; V gene: TRBV3-1; J gene: TRBJ2-5; clone size: NA; CDR3 protein: CASSRRDRGWEQYF; CDR3 DNA: TGTGCCAGCAGCCGGAGGGACAGGGGATGGGAGCAGTACTTC
D gene: NA; V gene: TRBV25-1; J gene: TRBJ2-7; clone size: many; CDR3 protein: CASSASRGAMSYEQYF; CDR3 DNA: TGTGCCAGCAGTGCGAGCAGGGGAGCCATGTCCTACGAGCAGTACTTC
D gene: NA; V gene: TRBV4-2; J gene: TRBJ1-5; clone size: few; CDR3 protein: CASSQEYQNHPQHF; CDR3 DNA: TGTGCCAGCAGCCAAGAGTATCAGAATCACCCCCAGCATTTT
D gene: NA; V gene: TRBV6-1; J gene: TRBJ2-1; clone size: NA; CDR3 protein: CASSERSQIYNEQFF; CDR3 DNA: TGTGCCAGCAGTGAACGATCTCAGATCTACAATGAGCAGTTCTTC
D gene: TRBD1; V gene: TRBV10-3; J gene: TRBJ2-6; clone size: many; CDR3 protein: CAITGQGAGANVLTF; CDR3 DNA: TGTGCCATCACCGGACAGGGGGCTGGGGCCAACGTCCTGACTTTC
D gene: NA; V gene: TRBV4-1; J gene: TRBJ1-1; clone size: many; CDR3 protein: CASSPRTDRMNTEAFF; CDR3 DNA: TGCGCCAGCAGCCCGAGGACAGACCGGATGAACACTGAAGCTTTCTTT
D gene: NA; V gene: TRBV2; J gene: TRBJ1-6; clone size: few; CDR3 protein: CAGGAGLGNSPLHF; CDR3 DNA: TGTGCCGGGGGGGCAGGGCTCGGTAATTCACCCCTCCACTTT
D gene: TRBD1; V gene: TRBV3-1; J gene: TRBJ2-6; clone size: NA; CDR3 protein: CASSQGQGGGFGANVLTF; CDR3 DNA: TGTGCCAGCAGCCAGGGACAGGGCGGAGGGTTCGGGGCCAACGTCCTGACTTTC
D gene: NA; V gene: TRBV20-1; J gene: TRBJ1-3; clone size: NA; CDR3 protein: CSARERGLSSGNTIYF; CDR3 DNA: TGCAGTGCTAGAGAACGGGGCTTGAGCTCTGGAAACACCATATATTTT
D gene: NA; V gene: TRBV3-1; J gene: TRBJ1-4; clone size: NA; CDR3 protein: CASSQDGRGALGKLFF; CDR3 DNA: TGTGCCAGCAGCCAAGATGGTCGCGGGGCTTTGGGGAAACTGTTTTTT
D gene: TRBD1; V gene: TRBV7-9; J gene: TRBJ2-3; clone size: NA; CDR3 protein: CAVSARLTGGRGTDTQYF; CDR3 DNA: TGTGCCGTATCAGCCCGCCTAACAGGGGGACGGGGCACAGATACGCAGTATTTT
D gene: TRBD1; V gene: TRBV28; J gene: TRBJ1-2; clone size: few; CDR3 protein: CASSSPNRGGGYTF; CDR3 DNA: TGTGCCAGCAGTTCACCCAACAGGGGTGGTGGCTACACCTTC
D gene: NA; V gene: TRBV20-1; J gene: TRBJ1-5; clone size: many; CDR3 protein: CSALTGGVGNQPQHF; CDR3 DNA: TGCAGTGCCCTAACGGGCGGGGTGGGCAATCAGCCCCAGCATTTT
D gene: TRBD2; V gene: TRBV24-1; J gene: TRBJ2-1; clone size: many; CDR3 protein: CATSKTSGAYNEQFF; CDR3 DNA: TGTGCCACATCGAAGACTAGCGGGGCCTACAATGAGCAGTTCTTC
D gene: TRBD1; V gene: TRBV5-1; J gene: TRBJ1-1; clone size: few; CDR3 protein: CASSPSGTGGMNTEAFF; CDR3 DNA: TGCGCCAGCAGCCCCTCCGGGACAGGGGGGATGAACACTGAAGCTTTCTTT
D gene: NA; V gene: TRBV18; J gene: TRBJ2-1; clone size: few; CDR3 protein: CASSPIADSSYNEQFF; CDR3 DNA: TGTGCCAGCTCACCAATAGCTGACAGCTCCTACAATGAGCAGTTCTTC
D gene: TRBD1; V gene: TRBV3-1; J gene: TRBJ1-4; clone size: many; CDR3 protein: CASSQVAGTGSEKLFF; CDR3 DNA: TGTGCCAGCAGCCAAGTCGCCGGGACAGGGAGTGAAAAACTGTTTTTT
D gene: NA; V gene: TRBV3-1; J gene: TRBJ2-7; clone size: many; CDR3 protein: CASSQLTNYEQYF; CDR3 DNA: TGTGCCAGCAGCCAACTGACGAACTACGAGCAGTACTTC
D gene: TRBD1; V gene: TRBV7-3; J gene: TRBJ2-1; clone size: NA; CDR3 protein: CASSLTGQGRDEQFF; CDR3 DNA: TGTGCCAGCAGCTTAACGGGACAGGGAAGAGATGAGCAGTTCTTC
D gene: NA; V gene: TRBV20-1; J gene: TRBJ2-3; clone size: many; CDR3 protein: CSAINRGRSTDTQYF; CDR3 DNA: TGCAGTGCTATAAACCGAGGCCGCAGCACAGATACGCAGTATTTT
D gene: NA; V gene: TRBV9; J gene: TRBJ1-5; clone size: NA; CDR3 protein: CASSVDPGGGPQHF; CDR3 DNA: TGTGCCAGCAGCGTAGACCCCGGCGGGGGGCCCCAGCATTTT
D gene: NA; V gene: TRBV4-3; J gene: TRBJ1-3; clone size: few; CDR3 protein: CASSSSNYRGSGNTIYF; CDR3 DNA: TGCGCCAGCAGCTCCTCCAATTACAGAGGCTCTGGAAACACCATATATTTT
D gene: TRBD1; V gene: TRBV11-3; J gene: TRBJ2-3; clone size: NA; CDR3 protein: CASSSGTGAVTDTQYF; CDR3 DNA: TGTGCCAGCAGTTCCGGGACAGGGGCCGTGACAGATACGCAGTATTTT
D gene: NA; V gene: TRBV9; J gene: TRBJ2-2; clone size: few; CDR3 protein: CASSIGIGELFF; CDR3 DNA: TGTGCCAGCAGCATCGGGATCGGGGAGCTGTTTTTT
D gene: TRBD2; V gene: TRBV9; J gene: TRBJ2-7; clone size: many; CDR3 protein: CASSVDGGTYEQYF; CDR3 DNA: TGTGCCAGCAGCGTAGACGGGGGGACCTACGAGCAGTACTTC
D gene: NA; V gene: TRBV5-1; J gene: TRBJ2-1; clone size: few; CDR3 protein: CASSLQGASIDEQFF; CDR3 DNA: TGCGCCAGCAGCTTACAGGGAGCGTCGATTGATGAGCAGTTCTTC
D gene: NA; V gene: TRBV20-1; J gene: TRBJ1-3; clone size: NA; CDR3 protein: CSARVLRDSGNTIYF; CDR3 DNA: TGCAGTGCTAGAGTGTTAAGGGACTCTGGAAACACCATATATTTT
D gene: NA; V gene: TRBV10-1; J gene: TRBJ2-1; clone size: NA; CDR3 protein: CASSEQGRKTQFF; CDR3 DNA: TGCGCCAGCAGTGAACAGGGAAGGAAGACCCAGTTCTTC
D gene: NA; V gene: TRBV5-5; J gene: TRBJ2-1; clone size: NA; CDR3 protein: CASSLTGWDNEQFF; CDR3 DNA: TGTGCCAGCAGCTTAACAGGGTGGGACAATGAGCAGTTCTTC
D gene: TRBD2; V gene: TRBV20-1; J gene: TRBJ2-1; clone size: many; CDR3 protein: CSARKFTSVSYNEQFF; CDR3 DNA: TGCAGTGCTAGGAAGTTTACTAGCGTGTCCTACAATGAGCAGTTCTTC
D gene: NA; V gene: TRBV11-2; J gene: TRBJ1-2; clone size: NA; CDR3 protein: CASSLDQWQGNGYTF; CDR3 DNA: TGTGCCAGCAGCTTAGATCAATGGCAGGGAAACGGCTACACCTTC
D gene: TRBD1; V gene: TRBV11-2; J gene: TRBJ1-4; clone size: NA; CDR3 protein: CASSYAPTGNEKLFF; CDR3 DNA: TGTGCCAGCAGCTACGCCCCGACAGGGAATGAAAAACTGTTTTTT
D gene: NA; V gene: TRBV7-9; J gene: TRBJ1-5; clone size: few; CDR3 protein: CASSNDRTSNQPQHF; CDR3 DNA: TGTGCCAGCAGTAATGACAGGACCAGCAATCAGCCCCAGCATTTT
D gene: TRBD2; V gene: TRBV11-2; J gene: TRBJ2-1; clone size: NA; CDR3 protein: CASSSSLAGGENEQFF; CDR3 DNA: TGTGCCAGCAGCTCCTCCCTAGCGGGGGGCGAGAATGAGCAGTTCTTC
D gene: NA; V gene: TRBV10-3; J gene: TRBJ1-6; clone size: many; CDR3 protein: CAISGQSSYNSPLHF; CDR3 DNA: TGTGCCATCAGTGGGCAGAGCTCCTATAATTCACCCCTCCACTTT
D gene: NA; V gene: TRBV27; J gene: TRBJ2-7; clone size: few; CDR3 protein: CASSPQGRSSYEQYF; CDR3 DNA: TGTGCCAGCAGTCCACAGGGCCGAAGCTCCTACGAGCAGTACTTC
D gene: TRBD2; V gene: TRBV7-8; J gene: TRBJ2-1; clone size: NA; CDR3 protein: CASSLDGTSGSNNEQFF; CDR3 DNA: TGTGCCAGCAGCTTAGACGGAACTAGCGGGAGCAACAATGAGCAGTTCTTC
D gene: TRBD1; V gene: TRBV28; J gene: TRBJ1-6; clone size: NA; CDR3 protein: CASSPGTEGRNSPLHF; CDR3 DNA: TGTGCCAGCAGTCCAGGGACAGAGGGACGTAATTCACCCCTCCACTTT
D gene: NA; V gene: TRBV12-3/TRBV12-4; J gene: TRBJ1-5; clone size: NA; CDR3 protein: CASTQGNQPQHF; CDR3 DNA: TGTGCCAGCACCCAGGGCAATCAGCCCCAGCATTTT
D gene: TRBD1; V gene: TRBV6-5; J gene: TRBJ2-1; clone size: many; CDR3 protein: CASSSGTGGSNEQFF; CDR3 DNA: TGTGCCAGCAGTTCCGGGACAGGGGGTTCCAATGAGCAGTTCTTC
D gene: NA; V gene: TRBV18; J gene: TRBJ2-5; clone size: many; CDR3 protein: CASSTGTPSSRGAETQYF; CDR3 DNA: TGTGCCAGCTCAACCGGGACTCCTTCCTCTCGGGGGGCTGAGACCCAGTACTTC
D gene: NA; V gene: TRBV20-1; J gene: TRBJ2-2; clone size: NA; CDR3 protein: CSARASRPSTGELFF; CDR3 DNA: TGCAGTGCTAGAGCCTCTAGACCCAGCACCGGGGAGCTGTTTTTT
D gene: NA; V gene: TRBV7-2; J gene: TRBJ1-2; clone size: many; CDR3 protein: CASSQWAVYGYTF; CDR3 DNA: TGTGCCAGCAGCCAGTGGGCGGTCTATGGCTACACCTTC
D gene: NA; V gene: TRBV7-2; J gene: TRBJ2-5; clone size: many; CDR3 protein: CASSHQRGGGETQYF; CDR3 DNA: TGTGCCAGCAGCCATCAGCGGGGAGGGGGAGAGACCCAGTACTTC
D gene: NA; V gene: TRBV7-2; J gene: TRBJ1-5; clone size: NA; CDR3 protein: CASSLLSQPQHF; CDR3 DNA: TGTGCCAGCAGCTTATTGAGTCAGCCCCAGCATTTT
D gene: TRBD1; V gene: TRBV2; J gene: TRBJ1-5; clone size: NA; CDR3 protein: CASSEAGGTSQPQHF; CDR3 DNA: TGTGCCAGCAGTGAGGCAGGGGGAACTTCGCAGCCCCAGCATTTT
D gene: TRBD1; V gene: TRBV20-1; J gene: TRBJ1-2; clone size: NA; CDR3 protein: CEGGQGERNYGYTF; CDR3 DNA: TGCGAAGGTGGACAGGGGGAAAGGAACTATGGCTACACCTTC
D gene: NA; V gene: TRBV9; J gene: TRBJ2-1; clone size: NA; CDR3 protein: CASSVGSSSSEQFF; CDR3 DNA: TGTGCCAGCAGCGTAGGGTCTAGTTCTAGTGAGCAGTTCTTC
D gene: TRBD1; V gene: TRBV13; J gene: TRBJ2-2; clone size: NA; CDR3 protein: CASRRDRGTNTGELFF; CDR3 DNA: TGTGCCAGCAGACGCGACAGGGGGACGAACACCGGGGAGCTGTTTTTT